This TCR beta chain stems from a study of cytomegalovirus exposure and HLA in healthy donors. Study-level findings and limits: A later analysis, which compared TCR beta chains of equal frequency, found the HLA-associated ones more clonally expanded. Indistinguishable V segments such as TRBV6-2 and TRBV6-3 were excluded.

This clone was seen a few times. Its antigen is as yet unknown. In the PCR, 60 Vbeta and 13 Jbeta primers were used. Assay used: immunoSEQ multiplex PCR; TCRdb lists only in-frame clones, some missing. Seen here are about 140,000 clones, over 75% observed once, and the top ten hold 2% to 2.5%. The CDR3 runs 15 residues. This TCR came from a man in his fifties in good health and CMV-seronegative. The chain couples TRBV12-2 to TRBJ2-7; no DNA check was done on the table's D call, TRBD2. TRBV12-2 is a listed pseudogene. Sequenced sample: PBMCs. The CDR3 sequence: CASRVSTSGGNEQYF. DNA of the CDR3: TGTGCAAGTCGCGTATCGACTAGCGGGGGTAACGAGCAGTACTTC.